Detailed here is one TCR beta chain. Its antigen remains unknown. The data are from a study of cytomegalovirus exposure and HLA in healthy donors. Study results and limitations: A list of roughly 160 TCR beta chains associated with cytomegalovirus was given. Being productive about 87% or about 30% of the time was typical of most TCR beta V segments in an earlier analysis.

CDR1 is LNHDA, CDR2 SQIVND, per germline (reference sequence). V was pared by 3 bases and J by 6 bases, with 11 bases of the junction left unmatched. CDR3 length: 15 amino acids. The primer mix had 60 Vbeta and 13 Jbeta primers. Source study methods: A follow-up analysis tallied 70 million to 80 million unique TCR beta chains, approximately 11 million shared. The assay was immunoSEQ multiplex PCR, and TCRdb's table has in-frame clones only and misses some. For V, J and clone size, that table is used; D and trimming come from the DNA. The table records roughly 240,000 clones, roughly 87% of them present only once.

This TCR came from a woman in her forties in good health and CMV-seropositive. Material: PBMCs. The chain carries TRBV19 and TRBJ2-7; 7 bases map to TRBD2. The CDR3 is CASSIQPGGGSEQYF. The CDR3 coding sequence is TGTGCCAGTAGTATCCAACCTGGGGGGGGATCCGAGCAGTACTTC.